The entry that follows covers one T cell receptor (beta chain) sequence. Its antigen remains unknown. Sequencing was performed with immunoSEQ multiplex PCR; in TCRdb, only in-frame clones are kept and a portion is missing. The table shows approximately 130,000 clones, with less than 95% occurring only once. This specimen belongs to a study of T cell responses to AZD1222 COVID-19 vaccine. General study results and limits: Seropositivity was recorded at baseline in only six AZD1222 recipients. Spike-specific TCR breadth and depth rose after two AZD1222 doses.

The CDR3 has 12 amino acids. From germline, CDR1 is LGHDT and CDR2 YNNKEL (reference sequence). Deletions cut 4 bases from V and 4 bases from J, with 7 bases between. The chain carries TRBV3-1 (or the pseudogene TRBV3-2) and TRBJ1-1, with D hard to call. The sequences come from peripheral blood, collected on day 0 of AZD1222 vaccination. This sequence was found in an adult in good health. The CDR3 coding sequence is TGTGCCAGCAGCCCCATAGGCACTGAAGCTTTCTTT. Amino acids: CASSPIGTEAFF.